This T cell receptor beta chain was profiled in a study of Ad26.COV2.S vaccination and SARS-CoV-2 variants. For the study at large: Participant was drawn from the COV1001 Ad26.COV2.S trial arm. General observations from the study: Vaccinated and placebo-treated recipients had similar non-spike TCR breadth.

The V gene's germline CDR1 is MNHEY and CDR2 SMNVEV (reference sequence). This CDR3 comprises 14 residues. After removal of 4 bases from V and 5 bases from J, the junction contained 5 bases not matched to a gene. Comment on this clone: The target antigen is unknown.

TCRdb keeps only in-frame clones here, not all; method: immunoSEQ multiplex PCR. The repertoire has about 440,000 clones, roughly 87% of them found once; the top ten carry roughly 3.9%. Treatment described: 19 received Ad26.COV2.S at low or high dose, single or two shots; about 5 received placebo; per-sample allocation not given. Collection of the samples took place on day 63 after the first injection of vaccine or placebo. An Ad26 vector expressing Wuhan-strain SARS-CoV-2 spike served as the vaccine. The chain employs TRBV27 and TRBJ2-1, with 7 positions matching TRBD1. The TCR was taken from a person between 18 and 60 years old who received the Ad26.COV2.S COVID-19 vaccine or a placebo. Specimen: peripheral blood, collected in a trial of Ad26.COV2.S vaccine versus placebo. In DNA, the CDR3 is TGTGCCAGCAGTTACGGACAGGCTCACAATGAGCAGTTCTTC. It encodes CASSYGQAHNEQFF.